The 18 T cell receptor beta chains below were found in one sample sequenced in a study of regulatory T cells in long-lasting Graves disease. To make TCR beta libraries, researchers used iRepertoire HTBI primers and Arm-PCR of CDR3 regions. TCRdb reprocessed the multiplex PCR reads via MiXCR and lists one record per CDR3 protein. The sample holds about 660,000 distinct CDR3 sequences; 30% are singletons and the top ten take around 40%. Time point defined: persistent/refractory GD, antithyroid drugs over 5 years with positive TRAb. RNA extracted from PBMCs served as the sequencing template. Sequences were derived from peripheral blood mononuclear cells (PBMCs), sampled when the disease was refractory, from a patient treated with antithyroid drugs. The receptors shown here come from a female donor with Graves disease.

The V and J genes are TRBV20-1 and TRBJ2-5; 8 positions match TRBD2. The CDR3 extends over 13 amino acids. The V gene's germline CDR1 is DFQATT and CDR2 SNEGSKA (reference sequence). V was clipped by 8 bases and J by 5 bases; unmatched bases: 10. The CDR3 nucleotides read TGCAGTACTCGGGAGGGCCGGGGCGAGACCCAGTACTTC. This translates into CSTREGRGETQYF.

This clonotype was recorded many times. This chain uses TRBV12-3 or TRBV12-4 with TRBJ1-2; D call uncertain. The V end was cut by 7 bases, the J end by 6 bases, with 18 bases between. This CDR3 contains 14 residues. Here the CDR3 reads CASKPNREGHGYTF. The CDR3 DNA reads TGTGCCAGCAAACCTAACCGGGAAGGACATGGCTACACCTTC.

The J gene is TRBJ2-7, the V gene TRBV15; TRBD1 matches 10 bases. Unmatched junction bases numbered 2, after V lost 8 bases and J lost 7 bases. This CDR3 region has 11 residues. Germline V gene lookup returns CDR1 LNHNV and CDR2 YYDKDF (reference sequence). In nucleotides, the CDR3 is TGTGCCACCGGGACAGGGGATGAGCAGTACTTC. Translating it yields CATGTGDEQYF.

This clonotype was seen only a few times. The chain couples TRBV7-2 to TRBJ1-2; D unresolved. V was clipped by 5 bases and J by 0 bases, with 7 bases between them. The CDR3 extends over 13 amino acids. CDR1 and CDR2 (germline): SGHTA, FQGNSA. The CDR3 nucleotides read TGTGCCAGCAGCACTAGCCCTAACTATGGCTACACCTTC. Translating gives CASSTSPNYGYTF.

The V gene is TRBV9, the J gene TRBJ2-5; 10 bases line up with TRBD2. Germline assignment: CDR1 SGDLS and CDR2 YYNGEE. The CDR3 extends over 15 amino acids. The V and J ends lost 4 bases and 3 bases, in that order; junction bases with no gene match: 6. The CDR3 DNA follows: TGTGCCAGCAGCATAGGAGGACTAGCGGAAGAGACCCAGTACTTC. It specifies CASSIGGLAEETQYF. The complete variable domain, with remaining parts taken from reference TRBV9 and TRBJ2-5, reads DSGVTQTPKHLITATGQRVTLRCSPRSGDLSVYWYQQSLDQGLQFLIQYYNGEERAKGNILERFSAQQFPDLHSELNLSSLELGDSALYFCASSIGGLAEETQYFGPGTRLLVL.

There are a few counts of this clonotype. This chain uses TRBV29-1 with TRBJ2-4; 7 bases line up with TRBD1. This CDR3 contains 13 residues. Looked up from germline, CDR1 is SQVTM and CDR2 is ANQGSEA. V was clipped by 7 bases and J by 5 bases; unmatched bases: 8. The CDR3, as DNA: TGCAGCGGACAGGGTCCTAGCCAAAACATTCAGTACTTC. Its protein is CSGQGPSQNIQYF.

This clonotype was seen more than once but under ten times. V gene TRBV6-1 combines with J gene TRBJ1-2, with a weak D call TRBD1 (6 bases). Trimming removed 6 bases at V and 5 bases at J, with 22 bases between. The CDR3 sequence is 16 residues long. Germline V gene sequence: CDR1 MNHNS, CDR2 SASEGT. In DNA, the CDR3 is TGTGCCAGCAGACCCCTGTCAGGGGCCCCTTCGTATGGCTACACCTTC. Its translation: CASRPLSGAPSYGYTF.

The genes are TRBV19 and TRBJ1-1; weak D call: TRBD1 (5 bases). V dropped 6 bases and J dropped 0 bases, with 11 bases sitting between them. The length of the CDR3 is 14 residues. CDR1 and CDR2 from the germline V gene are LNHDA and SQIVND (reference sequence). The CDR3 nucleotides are TGTGCCAGTAGCGCCGGGACGATGAACACTGAAGCTTTCTTT. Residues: CASSAGTMNTEAFF.

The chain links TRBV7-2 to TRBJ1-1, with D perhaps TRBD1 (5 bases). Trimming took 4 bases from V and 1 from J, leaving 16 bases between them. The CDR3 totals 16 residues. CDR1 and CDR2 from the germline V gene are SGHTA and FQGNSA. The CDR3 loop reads CASSSGRRAANTEAFF. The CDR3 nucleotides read TGTGCCAGCAGCTCGGGGCGTAGAGCCGCGAACACTGAAGCTTTCTTT.

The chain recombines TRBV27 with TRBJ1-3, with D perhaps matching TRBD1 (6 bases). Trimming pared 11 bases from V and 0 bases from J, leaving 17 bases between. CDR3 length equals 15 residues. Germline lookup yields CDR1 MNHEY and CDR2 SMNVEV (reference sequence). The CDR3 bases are TGTGCCTCCGGCGGGGGGGCCGGCTCTGGAAACACCATATATTTT. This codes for CASGGGAGSGNTIYF.

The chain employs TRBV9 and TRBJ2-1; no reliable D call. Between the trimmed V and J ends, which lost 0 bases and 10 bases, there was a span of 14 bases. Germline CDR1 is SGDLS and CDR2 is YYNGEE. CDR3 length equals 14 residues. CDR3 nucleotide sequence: TGTGCCAGCAGCGTAGCTCTGGGTTTAGGCGAGCAGTTCTTC. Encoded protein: CASSVALGLGEQFF.

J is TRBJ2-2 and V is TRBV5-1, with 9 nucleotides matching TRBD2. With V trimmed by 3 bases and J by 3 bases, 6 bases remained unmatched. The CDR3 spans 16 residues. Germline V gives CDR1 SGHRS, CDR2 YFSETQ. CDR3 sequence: CASSSLAGAHTGELFF. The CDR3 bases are TGCGCCAGCAGCTCTTTAGCGGGAGCACACACCGGGGAGCTGTTTTTT.

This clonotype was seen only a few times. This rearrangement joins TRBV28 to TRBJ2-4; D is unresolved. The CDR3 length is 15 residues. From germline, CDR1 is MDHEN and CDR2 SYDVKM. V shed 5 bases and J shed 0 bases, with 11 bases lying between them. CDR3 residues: CASSPPGKAKNIQYF. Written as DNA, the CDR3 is TGTGCCAGCAGTCCACCCGGCAAAGCCAAAAACATTCAGTACTTC.

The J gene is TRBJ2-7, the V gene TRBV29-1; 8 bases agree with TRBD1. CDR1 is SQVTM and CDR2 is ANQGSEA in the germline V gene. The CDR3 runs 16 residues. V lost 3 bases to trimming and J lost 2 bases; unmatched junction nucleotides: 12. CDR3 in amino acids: CSVEKEAGTGPYEQYF. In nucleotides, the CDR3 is TGCAGCGTTGAGAAGGAAGCCGGGACAGGACCCTACGAGCAGTACTTC.

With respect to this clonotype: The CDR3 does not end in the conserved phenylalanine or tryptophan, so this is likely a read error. CDR3 nucleotides: TGTGCCACCAGCAGAGTTGGAGGGGTGGGCACTGAAGCTTTCCTT. This gives the protein CATSRVGGVGTEAFL. This rearrangement joins TRBV15 to TRBJ1-1; tentatively, D is TRBD1 (5 bases). CDR1 and CDR2 from the germline V gene are LNHNV and YYDKDF (reference sequence). The germline V and J ends were trimmed by 1 base and 4 bases, with 13 bases remaining between them. There are 15 residues in the CDR3.

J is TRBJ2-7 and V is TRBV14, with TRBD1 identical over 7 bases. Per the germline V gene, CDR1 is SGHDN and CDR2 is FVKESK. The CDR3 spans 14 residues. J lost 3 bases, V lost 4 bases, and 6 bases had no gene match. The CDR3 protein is CASSPWDRDYEQYF. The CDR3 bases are TGTGCCAGCAGCCCTTGGGACAGAGACTACGAGCAGTACTTC.

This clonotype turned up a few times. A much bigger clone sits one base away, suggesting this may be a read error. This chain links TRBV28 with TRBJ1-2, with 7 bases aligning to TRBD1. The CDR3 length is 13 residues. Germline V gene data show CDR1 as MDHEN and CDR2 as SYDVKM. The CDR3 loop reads CASMQDRVYGHTF. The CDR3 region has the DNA TGTGCCAGCATGCAAGACAGGGTCTATGGCCACACCTTC.

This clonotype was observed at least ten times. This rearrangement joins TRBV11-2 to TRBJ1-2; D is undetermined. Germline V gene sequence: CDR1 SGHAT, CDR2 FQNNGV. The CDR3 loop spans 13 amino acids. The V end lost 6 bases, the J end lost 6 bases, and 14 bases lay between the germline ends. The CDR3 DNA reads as TGTGCCAGCAGAGTGACGGGAGAGGATGGCTACACCTTC. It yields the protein CASRVTGEDGYTF.